This T cell receptor (beta chain) was captured in a study of PD-1 blockade in classical Hodgkin lymphoma. This CDR3 region has 17 residues. The V gene's germline CDR1 is SGHAT and CDR2 FQNNGV. V lost 8 bases and J lost 4; bases outside the gene matches: 11. In the case of this clone: Antigen unknown.

Generated by immunoSEQ multiplex PCR, the TCRdb table keeps only in-frame clones and is missing some. The repertoire holds 17,000 or so clones, with roughly nine tenths as singletons. The sample's time point: newly diagnosed, previously untreated cHL patient sample. Comparison samples consisted of PBMCs from newly diagnosed, untreated classical Hodgkin lymphoma. Overall study findings and caveats: According to reports, newly diagnosed patients had lower baseline TCR diversity than healthy donors, and relapsed/refractory patients had lower baseline TCR diversity still.

Sequencing was done on a sample of peripheral blood mononuclear cells (PBMCs). The chain employs TRBV11-2 and TRBJ2-6, with TRBD1 matching 10 bases. The clonotype comes from a human donor with classical Hodgkin lymphoma. CDR3 loop: CASDTLGQGRGANVLTF. In DNA form, the CDR3 reads TGTGCCAGCGACACCCTGGGACAGGGGCGCGGGGCCAACGTCCTGACTTTC.